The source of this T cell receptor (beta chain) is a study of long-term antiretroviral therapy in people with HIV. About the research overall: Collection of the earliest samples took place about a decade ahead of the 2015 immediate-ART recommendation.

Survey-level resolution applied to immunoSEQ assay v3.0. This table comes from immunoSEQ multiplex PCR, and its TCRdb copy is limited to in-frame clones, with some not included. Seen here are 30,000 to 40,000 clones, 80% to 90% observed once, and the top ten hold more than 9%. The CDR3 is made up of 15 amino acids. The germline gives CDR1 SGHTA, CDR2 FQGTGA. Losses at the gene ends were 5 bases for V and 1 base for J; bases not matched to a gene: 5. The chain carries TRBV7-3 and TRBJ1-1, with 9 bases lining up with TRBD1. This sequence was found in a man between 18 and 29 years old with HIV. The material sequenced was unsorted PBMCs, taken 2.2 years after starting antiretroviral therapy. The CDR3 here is CASSRTGAGNTEAFF. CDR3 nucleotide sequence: TGTGCCAGCAGCCGGACAGGGGCAGGGAACACTGAAGCTTTCTTT.